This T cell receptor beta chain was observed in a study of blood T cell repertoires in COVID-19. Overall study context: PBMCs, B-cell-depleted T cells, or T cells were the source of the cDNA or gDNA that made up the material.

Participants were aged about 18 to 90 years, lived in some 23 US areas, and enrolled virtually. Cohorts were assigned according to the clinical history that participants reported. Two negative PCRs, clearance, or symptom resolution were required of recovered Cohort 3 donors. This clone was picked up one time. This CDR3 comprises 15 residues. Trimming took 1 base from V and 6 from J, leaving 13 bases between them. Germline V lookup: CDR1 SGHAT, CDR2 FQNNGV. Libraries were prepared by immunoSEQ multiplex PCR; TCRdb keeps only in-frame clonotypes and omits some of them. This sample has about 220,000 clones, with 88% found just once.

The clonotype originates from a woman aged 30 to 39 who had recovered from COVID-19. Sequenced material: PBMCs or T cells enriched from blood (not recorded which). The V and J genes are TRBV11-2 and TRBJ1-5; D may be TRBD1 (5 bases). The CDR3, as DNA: TGTGCCAGCAGCTTAGCAGGGATAAGTGCTCAGCCCCAGCATTTT. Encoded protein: CASSLAGISAQPQHF. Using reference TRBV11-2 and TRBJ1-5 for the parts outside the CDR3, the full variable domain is EAGVAQSPRYKIIEKRQSVAFWCNPISGHATLYWYQQILGQGPKLLIQFQNNGVVDDSQLPKDRFSAERLKGVDSTLKIQPAKLEDSAVYLCASSLAGISAQPQHFGDGTRLSIL.